This entry lists 12 T cell receptor beta chains sequenced from one sample in a study of graft-versus-host responses after intestinal transplantation. What these receptors recognize is not known. The protocol was immunoSEQ multiplex PCR, while the TCRdb copy is restricted to in-frame clones and leaves out a portion. Among about 110,000 clones listed, about 92% were seen once. The sequencing used unstimulated CD8+ T cells sorted from spleen or lymph node cells, collected before transplant. The source is a human donor who was the organ donor for an intestinal transplant.

This chain joins TRBV7-9 and TRBJ2-5; perhaps TRBD2 as D (5 bases). The CDR3 consists of 17 residues. V was pared by 4 bases and J by 5 bases, with 23 bases between. Looked up from germline, CDR1 is SEHNR and CDR2 is FQNEAQ (reference sequence). The CDR3: CASSSRPADPTGETQYF. The DNA for the CDR3 is TGTGCCAGCAGCTCACGCCCGGCGGATCCCACGGGGGAGACCCAGTACTTC.

The chain has TRBV4-3 and TRBJ2-1, with D possibly being TRBD2 (5 bases). Germline CDR1 LGHNA, CDR2 YSLEER. V lost 0 bases, J lost 7 bases, and 13 bases lay in between. This CDR3 has 15 amino acids. As DNA, the CDR3 is TGCGCCAGCAGCCAAGAGACGGCGGGTGGGAATGAGCAGTTCTTC. Its translation: CASSQETAGGNEQFF.

The chain recombines TRBV29-1 with TRBJ2-1; D is uncertain. CDR3 size: 11 residues. V lost 5 bases and J 9 bases, leaving 11 bases between the germline ends. Germline V gene lookup returns CDR1 SQVTM and CDR2 ANQGSEA. The CDR3 spells CSVYEWGEQFF. The CDR3 DNA reads TGCAGCGTTTACGAGTGGGGTGAGCAGTTCTTC.

The chain is built from TRBV28 and TRBJ1-5, with 7 bases identical to TRBD1. The germline V gene has CDR1 MDHEN and CDR2 SYDVKM. The CDR3 sequence is 15 residues long. V gave up 5 bases and J gave up 5 bases; unmatched junction bases: 9. The CDR3 DNA reads as TGTGCCAGCAGTACGGGACAGTACGGGTATCAGCCCCAGCATTTT. Translation: CASSTGQYGYQPQHF.

The chain links TRBV6-5 to TRBJ2-7; D possibly uses TRBD1 or TRBD2 (5 bases each). Trimming shortened V by 4 bases and J by 2 bases, and 12 bases separated the two germline ends. The CDR3 loop spans 14 amino acids. Germline CDR1 MNHEY, CDR2 SVGAGI. This CDR3 reads CASSWGKNPYEQYF. The CDR3, as DNA: TGTGCCAGCAGTTGGGGGAAAAATCCCTACGAGCAGTACTTC.

The chain employs TRBV19 and TRBJ2-5, with D tentatively TRBD1 (6 bases). The CDR3 has 16 amino acids. Germline V CDR1 and CDR2: LNHDA, SQIVND (reference sequence). V gave up 9 bases and J gave up 1 base, with 21 bases separating them. CDR3 loop: CASQGTGMRGQETQYF. DNA of the CDR3: TGTGCCAGCCAGGGGACGGGGATGAGGGGCCAAGAGACCCAGTACTTC.

The chain links TRBV27 to TRBJ2-1; D unclear. This CDR3 spans 14 amino acids. Per germline, CDR1 MNHEY and CDR2 SMNVEV (reference sequence). Trimming left V 3 bases short and J 4 bases short, with 10 bases between. The CDR3 here is CASSLTGGYNEQFF. The CDR3 coding sequence is TGTGCCAGCAGTTTGACGGGTGGGTACAATGAGCAGTTCTTC.

This chain connects TRBV7-6 to TRBJ2-3; D remains unclear. Germline CDR1 reads SGHVS; CDR2 reads FNYEAQ. The CDR3 totals 15 residues. Trimming cost V 5 bases and J 5 bases, with 17 bases left between them. The CDR3 bases are TGTGCCAGCAGCCCGAACGCCCGACTGGGAGATACGCAGTATTTT. The encoded protein is CASSPNARLGDTQYF.

V is TRBV2 and J is TRBJ2-1; 11 bases agree with TRBD2. Germline-derived CDR1 and CDR2 are SNHLY and FYNNEI. The CDR3 runs 20 residues. Germline trimming cut 4 bases from V and 6 bases from J; bases unmatched to any gene: 20. The CDR3 protein is CASSGPSGGSGGRRGNEQFF. The CDR3 DNA reads as TGTGCCAGCAGTGGACCTAGCGGGGGGAGCGGCGGGAGGAGAGGCAATGAGCAGTTCTTC.

J is TRBJ2-1 and V is TRBV9; TRBD2 matches 7 bases. This CDR3 has 16 residues. J lost 8 bases, V lost 3 bases, and 14 bases had no gene match. Germline V gives CDR1 SGDLS, CDR2 YYNGEE. CDR3 nucleotide sequence: TGTGCCAGCAGCGGCAGCGGGGCGGGCCTTACGTATGAGCAGTTCTTC. Translated, it gives CASSGSGAGLTYEQFF.

The rearrangement joins TRBV4-1 to TRBJ1-2, with 7 bases lining up with TRBD1. This CDR3 contains 16 residues. The germline V gene encodes CDR1 MGHRA and CDR2 YSYEKL. V gave up 4 bases and J gave up 1 base; unmatched junction bases: 9. The CDR3 sequence: CASSPEGGGLNYGYTF. The CDR3 DNA is TGCGCCAGCAGCCCCGAAGGAGGGGGCCTTAACTATGGCTACACCTTC.

This chain connects TRBV6-6 to TRBJ2-7; D ambiguous. Germline CDR1 reads MNHNY; CDR2 reads SVGAGI (reference sequence). V was pared by 0 bases and J by 6 bases, with 9 bases between. There are 13 residues in the CDR3. The CDR3 here is CASSYSGRSEQYF. The CDR3 bases are TGTGCCAGCAGTTACTCGGGAAGGAGCGAGCAGTACTTC.